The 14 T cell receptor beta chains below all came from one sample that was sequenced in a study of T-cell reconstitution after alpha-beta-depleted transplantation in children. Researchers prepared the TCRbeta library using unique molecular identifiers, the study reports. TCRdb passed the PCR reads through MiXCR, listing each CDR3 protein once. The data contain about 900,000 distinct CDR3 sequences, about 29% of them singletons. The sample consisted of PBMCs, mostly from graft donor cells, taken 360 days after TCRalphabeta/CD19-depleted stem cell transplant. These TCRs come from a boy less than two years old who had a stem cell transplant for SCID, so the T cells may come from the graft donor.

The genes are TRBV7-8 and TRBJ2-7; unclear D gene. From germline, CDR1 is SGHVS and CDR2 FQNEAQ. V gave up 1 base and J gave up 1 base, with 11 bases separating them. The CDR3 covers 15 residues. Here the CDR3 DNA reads TGTGCCAGCAGCTTAGTCGAAGCGAGTTCCTACGAGCAGTACTTC. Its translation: CASSLVEASSYEQYF.

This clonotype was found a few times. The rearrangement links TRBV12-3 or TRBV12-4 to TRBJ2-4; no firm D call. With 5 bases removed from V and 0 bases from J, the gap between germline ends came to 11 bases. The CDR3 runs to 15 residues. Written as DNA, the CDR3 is TGTGCCAGCAGTCGTGGGGTAGGAGCCAAAAACATTCAGTACTTC. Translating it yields CASSRGVGAKNIQYF.

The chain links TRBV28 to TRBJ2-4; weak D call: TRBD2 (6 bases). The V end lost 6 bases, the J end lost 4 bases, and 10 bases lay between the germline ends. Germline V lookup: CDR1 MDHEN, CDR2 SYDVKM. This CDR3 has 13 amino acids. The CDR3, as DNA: TGTGCCAGCAGCCTGGGGAGGAAAAACATTCAGTACTTC. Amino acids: CASSLGRKNIQYF.

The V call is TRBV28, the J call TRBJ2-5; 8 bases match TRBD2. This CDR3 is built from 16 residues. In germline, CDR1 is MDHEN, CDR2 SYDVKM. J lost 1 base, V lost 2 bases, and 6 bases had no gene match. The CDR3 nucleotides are TGTGCCAGCAGTTTAGGAGTAGCGGGAATCCAAGAGACCCAGTACTTC. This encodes CASSLGVAGIQETQYF.

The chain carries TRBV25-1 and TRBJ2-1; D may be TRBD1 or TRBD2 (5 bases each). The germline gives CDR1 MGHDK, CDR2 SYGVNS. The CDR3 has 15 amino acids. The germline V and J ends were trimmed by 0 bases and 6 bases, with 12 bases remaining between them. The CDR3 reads CASSEYSWGSNEQFF. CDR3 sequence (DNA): TGTGCCAGCAGTGAATACTCATGGGGGTCCAATGAGCAGTTCTTC. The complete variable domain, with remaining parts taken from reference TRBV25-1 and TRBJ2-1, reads EADIYQTPRYLVIGTGKKITLECSQTMGHDKMYWYQQDPGMELHLIHYSYGVNSTEKGDLSSESTVSRIRTEHFPLTLESARPSHTSQYLCASSEYSWGSNEQFFGPGTRLTVL.

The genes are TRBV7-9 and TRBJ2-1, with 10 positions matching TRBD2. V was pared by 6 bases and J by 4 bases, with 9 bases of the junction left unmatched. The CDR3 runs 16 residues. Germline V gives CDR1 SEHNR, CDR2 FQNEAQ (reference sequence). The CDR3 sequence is CASRPTSGETYNEQFF. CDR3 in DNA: TGTGCCAGCAGACCTACTAGCGGGGAGACATACAATGAGCAGTTCTTC.

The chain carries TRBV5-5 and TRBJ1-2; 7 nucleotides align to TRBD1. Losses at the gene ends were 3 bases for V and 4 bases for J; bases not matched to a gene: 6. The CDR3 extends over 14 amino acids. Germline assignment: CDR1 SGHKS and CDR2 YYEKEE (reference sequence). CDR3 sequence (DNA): TGTGCCAGCAGCTCCGGACAGGATATCTATGGCTACACCTTC. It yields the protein CASSSGQDIYGYTF.

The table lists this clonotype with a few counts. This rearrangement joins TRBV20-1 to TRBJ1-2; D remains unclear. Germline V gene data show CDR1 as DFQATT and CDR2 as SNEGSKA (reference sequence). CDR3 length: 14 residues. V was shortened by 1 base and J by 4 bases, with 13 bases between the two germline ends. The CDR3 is CSARGGELGYGYTF. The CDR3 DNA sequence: TGCAGTGCTAGAGGTGGGGAGTTGGGCTATGGCTACACCTTC.

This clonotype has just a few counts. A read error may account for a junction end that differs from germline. The CDR3 loop reads CASSMTGSQEAQYF. In DNA, the CDR3 is TGTGCCAGCAGCATGACAGGGTCCCAAGAGGCCCAGTACTTC. The rearrangement uses TRBV7-9 and TRBJ2-5; TRBD1 agrees at 7 bases. Germline loops: CDR1 SEHNR, CDR2 FQNEAQ (reference sequence). This CDR3 region has 14 residues.

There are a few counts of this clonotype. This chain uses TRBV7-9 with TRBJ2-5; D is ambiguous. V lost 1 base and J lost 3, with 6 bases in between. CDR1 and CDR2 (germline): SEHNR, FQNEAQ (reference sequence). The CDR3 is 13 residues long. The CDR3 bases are TGTGCCAGCAGCTTAGATGCGGAAGAGACCCAGTACTTC. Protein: CASSLDAEETQYF.

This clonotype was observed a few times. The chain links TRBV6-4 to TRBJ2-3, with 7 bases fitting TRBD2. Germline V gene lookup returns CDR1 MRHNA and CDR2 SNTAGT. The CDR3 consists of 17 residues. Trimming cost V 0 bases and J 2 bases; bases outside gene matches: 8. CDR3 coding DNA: TGTGCCAGCAGTGACTCACCCTCTAGCGGCCCCACAGATACGCAGTATTTT. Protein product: CASSDSPSSGPTDTQYF.

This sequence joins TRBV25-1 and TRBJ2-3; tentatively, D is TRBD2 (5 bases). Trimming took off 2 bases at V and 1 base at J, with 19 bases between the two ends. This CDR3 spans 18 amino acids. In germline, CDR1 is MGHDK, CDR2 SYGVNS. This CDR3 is CASSEPRNLAHRTDTQYF. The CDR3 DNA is TGTGCCAGCAGTGAACCCCGCAACCTAGCTCACCGCACAGATACGCAGTATTTT.

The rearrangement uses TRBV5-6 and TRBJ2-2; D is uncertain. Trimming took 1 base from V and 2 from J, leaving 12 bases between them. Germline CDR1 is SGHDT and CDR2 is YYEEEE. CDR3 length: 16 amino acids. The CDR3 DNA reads TGTGCCAGCAGCTTGCTTTGGCACCTTAACACCGGGGAGCTGTTTTTT. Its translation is CASSLLWHLNTGELFF.

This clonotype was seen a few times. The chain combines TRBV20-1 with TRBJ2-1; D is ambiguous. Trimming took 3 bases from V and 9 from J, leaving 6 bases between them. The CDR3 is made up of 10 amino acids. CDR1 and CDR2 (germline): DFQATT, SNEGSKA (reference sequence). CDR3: CSASLVEQFF. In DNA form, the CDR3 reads TGCAGTGCTAGTCTAGTTGAGCAGTTCTTC.